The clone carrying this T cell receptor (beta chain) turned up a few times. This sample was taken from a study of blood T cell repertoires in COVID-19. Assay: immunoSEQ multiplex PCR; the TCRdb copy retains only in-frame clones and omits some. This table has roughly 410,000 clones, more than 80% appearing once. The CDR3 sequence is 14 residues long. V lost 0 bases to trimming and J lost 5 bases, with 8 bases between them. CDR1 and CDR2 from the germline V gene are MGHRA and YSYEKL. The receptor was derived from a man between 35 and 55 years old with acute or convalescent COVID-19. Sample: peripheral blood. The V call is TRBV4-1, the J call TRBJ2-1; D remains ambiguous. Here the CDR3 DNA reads TGCGCCAGCAGCCAAGAACACCGCAACAATGAGCAGTTCTTC. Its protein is CASSQEHRNNEQFF.